This T cell receptor beta chain derives from a study of OX40 agonist ivuxolimab in advanced cancers. With regard to the full study: Ivuxolimab, which targeted the costimulatory receptor OX40 (CD134), was an agonistic, fully human IgG2 monoclonal antibody. Intravenous ivuxolimab was administered to patients every 2 weeks at six dose levels: 0.01, 0.1, 0.3, 1.5, 3 and 10 mg/kg. Among the roughly 50 dose-escalation patients, approximately 20 had hepatocellular carcinoma, 15 or so melanoma, 9 renal cell carcinoma and 9 head and neck cancer. In the dose-escalation cohort, 82.7% of patients were male, and the mean age was roughly 60 years, with a range of roughly 23 to 85. Prior anti-PD-1, anti-PD-L1 or anti-CTLA-4 therapy was permitted, and about two fifths of dose-escalation patients had received checkpoint inhibitors. Partial responses occurred in three dose-escalation patients, of whom one had hepatocellular carcinoma and two had cutaneous melanoma. Peripheral TCRbeta sequencing aimed to test whether ivuxolimab altered TCR sequence diversity and caused clonal T-cell expansion. The paper covers the monotherapy dose-escalation part of the phase I ivuxolimab trial, which included N of about 50 patients.

V loses 6 bases of germline sequence and J loses 4 bases, and the interval between the two ends is 3 bases. The CDR3 starts with the cysteine, ends with the phenylalanine, and has 10 residues. Of all the DNA, just the CDR3 is kept, 30 bases in frame from base 1. Sequences MNHEY (CDR1) and SVGAGI (CDR2) are obtained from the germline V gene. The trial excluded patients who had a history of autoimmune disease or who were on systemic immunosuppression. Peripheral blood for TCR sequencing was drawn from every dose cohort at baseline, at cycle 4 day 1 and at cycle 7 day 1. The samples were drawn from a first-in-human, open-label, multicenter phase I dose-escalation trial of ivuxolimab. Adults with locally advanced or metastatic melanoma, renal cell carcinoma, hepatocellular carcinoma or head and neck squamous cell carcinoma were enrolled in the trial. Before TCR sequencing, CD4+ and CD8+ T cells were separately sorted from peripheral blood.

What the authors observed across the whole study: On average, CD8+ T cells showed more expanded clones than CD4+ T cells after ivuxolimab. In the 0.1-3.0 mg/kg groups, partial responders were among the patients with the lowest normalized peripheral clonal expansion, particularly in CD8+ T cells. At doses of 0.1 to 3.0 mg/kg, clonal expansion of both CD4+ and CD8+ blood T cells was observed from baseline to week 6. Low levels of normalized T-cell clonal expansion were also seen in some patients who did not respond. The antigen specificity of the peripheral T cells that underwent clonal expansion was not determined.

Genomic DNA was isolated from the sorted cells so that the TCRbeta CDR3 region could be sequenced. TCRbeta CDR3 regions were sequenced using the immunoSEQ Assay. Entries here come from immuneACCESS through TCRdb and include only in-frame sequences with V and J called. Some clones fail to appear in such tables; in the studies checked, an unresolved V gene covers under half of the shortfall, and the cause of the remainder is unknown. The sample table holds tens of thousands of clones, of which around 90% were seen once. The top ten hold roughly 4.4% of the sample. As to this clone: Its antigen is unknown. No clone much larger than this one lies a single base away; base qualities are absent.

Rearrangement joined TRBV6-5 to TRBJ2-5; the D gene lacks a confident call. This receptor was obtained from an adult with an advanced solid tumor such as melanoma, head and neck, liver or kidney cancer. Specimen: CD4+ or CD8+ T cells sorted from blood, collected in a trial of the OX40 agonist ivuxolimab. CDR3 sequence: CASRGETQYF. The DNA reads TGTGCCAGCAGAGGAGAGACCCAGTACTTC.